A single sample is the source of the 9 T cell receptor beta chains below, sequenced in a study of CD8 T cells in Susac syndrome. Random-hexamer reverse transcription was applied to roughly 0.5 to 1 ug RNA. Each CDR3 protein is one row after TCRdb ran MiXCR on the immunoSEQ multiplex PCR reads. The profile shows roughly 200,000 distinct CDR3 sequences, 95% of them singletons. Sequences were obtained from CD4+ T cells from PBMCs. The receptors come from a human donor with multiple sclerosis.

This chain links TRBV30 with TRBJ2-2; D ambiguous. Trimming cost V 7 bases and J 7 bases, with 7 bases left between them. The V gene's germline CDR1 is GTSNPN and CDR2 SVGIG (reference sequence). The CDR3 contains 10 residues. This CDR3 reads CALWGGELFF. CDR3 nucleotide sequence: TGTGCCTTGTGGGGCGGGGAGCTGTTTTTT.

CDR3 in amino acids: CSASRTANSPLHF. CDR3 sequence (DNA): TGCAGTGCTAGTAGGACAGCTAATTCACCCCTCCACTTT. The rearrangement links TRBV20-1 to TRBJ1-6; a possible D gene is TRBD1 (6 bases). CDR3 length: 13 amino acids. Germline V gives CDR1 DFQATT, CDR2 SNEGSKA (reference sequence). With 3 bases removed from V and 6 bases from J, the gap between germline ends came to 9 bases.

V gene TRBV28 combines with J gene TRBJ1-2; D remains ambiguous. Trimming took off 8 bases at V and 5 bases at J, with 15 bases between the two ends. Germline assignment: CDR1 MDHEN and CDR2 SYDVKM. The CDR3 extends over 13 amino acids. The CDR3 is CASFGDSGYGYTF. The CDR3 DNA follows: TGTGCCAGCTTTGGAGATAGTGGGTATGGCTACACCTTC.

V gene TRBV19 combines with J gene TRBJ1-2, with TRBD1 as a possible D gene (5 bases). This CDR3 contains 13 residues. Germline V gene lookup returns CDR1 LNHDA and CDR2 SQIVND (reference sequence). Trimming removed 4 bases from V and 7 bases from J, with 13 bases in between. The DNA for the CDR3 is TGTGCCAGTAGTACAGGGCCTGAAAGTGGCTACACCTTC. Encoded protein: CASSTGPESGYTF.

The chain links TRBV30 to TRBJ2-5, with 8 bases aligning to TRBD2. After removal of 5 bases from V and 5 bases from J, the junction contained 16 bases not matched to a gene. CDR1 is GTSNPN and CDR2 is SVGIG in the germline V gene (reference sequence). The CDR3 length is 16 residues. CDR3 sequence reads: CAWSPTLSGGFETQYF. The CDR3 DNA reads TGTGCCTGGTCCCCCACACTAAGCGGGGGCTTTGAGACCCAGTACTTC.

The rearrangement uses TRBV3-1 and TRBJ2-7, with 10 nucleotides matching TRBD1. From germline, CDR1 is LGHDT and CDR2 YNNKEL (reference sequence). V dropped 1 base and J dropped 2; count of bases not matched to a gene: 2. This CDR3 is built from 15 residues. This CDR3 is CASSQGDRGPYEQYF. The DNA of the CDR3 is TGTGCCAGCAGCCAAGGGGACAGGGGACCCTACGAGCAGTACTTC.

This chain uses TRBV20-1 with TRBJ1-1; the D is unclear. V lost 5 bases, J lost 0 bases, and 4 bases lay in between. In germline, CDR1 is DFQATT, CDR2 SNEGSKA (reference sequence). The CDR3 spans 11 residues. DNA of the CDR3: TGCAGTGCTGGCCTGAACACTGAAGCTTTCTTT. Its translation is CSAGLNTEAFF.

This clonotype appeared a single time. The chain combines TRBV25-1 with TRBJ2-5; D gene uncertain. Per the germline V gene, CDR1 is MGHDK and CDR2 is SYGVNS. This CDR3 spans 13 amino acids. V gave up 3 bases and J gave up 7 bases, with 12 bases separating them. DNA of the CDR3: TGTGCCAGCAGTGAGGAAGGGATAGGGACCCAGTACTTC. This codes for CASSEEGIGTQYF.

V usage is TRBV3-1 and J usage is TRBJ1-5; TRBD1 agrees at 7 bases. Germline V gene lookup returns CDR1 LGHDT and CDR2 YNNKEL (reference sequence). Unmatched junction bases numbered 10, after V lost 1 base and J lost 7 bases. The CDR3 is made up of 16 amino acids. The CDR3 coding sequence is TGTGCCAGCAGCCAAGGGCCCCAGACAGGGAGCCAGCCCCAGCATTTT. Encoded protein: CASSQGPQTGSQPQHF.